This T cell receptor (beta chain) was observed in a study of T cells expressing NK-cell markers. CDR3 length equals 14 residues. The germline CDR1 and CDR2 sequences are SGHVS and FQNEAQ. Following a re-call of the 5' RACE reads, TCRdb has one entry per CDR3 protein and lacks DNA. This sample lists 350,000 to 500,000 distinct CDR3 sequences; its ten largest clones have about 7.1%. The V call is TRBV7-8, the J call TRBJ2-3; the TCRdb call, TRBD1, lacks DNA for checking. Material for sequencing was blood T cells: a sorted CD56 or NKG2C T cell subset, CD4+ or CD8+ T cells, or bulk PBMC T cells (not recorded which). The source of this sequence is a woman between 18 and 70 years old in good health. The CDR3 sequence: CASSWTQGTDTQYF.